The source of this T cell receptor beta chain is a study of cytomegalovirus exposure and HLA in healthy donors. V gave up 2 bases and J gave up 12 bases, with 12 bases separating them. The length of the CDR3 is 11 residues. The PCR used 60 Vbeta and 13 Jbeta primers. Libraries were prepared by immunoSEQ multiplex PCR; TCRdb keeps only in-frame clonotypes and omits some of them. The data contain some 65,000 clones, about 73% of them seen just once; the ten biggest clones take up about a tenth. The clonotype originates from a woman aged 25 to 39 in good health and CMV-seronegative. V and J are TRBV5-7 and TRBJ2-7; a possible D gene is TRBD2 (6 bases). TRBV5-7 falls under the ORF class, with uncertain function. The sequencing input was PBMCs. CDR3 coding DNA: TGTGCCAGCAGCTTTCTAGGAGGGCGGTACTTC. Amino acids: CASSFLGGRYF.